This entry features one T cell receptor (beta chain) sequence. Data came from immunoSEQ multiplex PCR; TCRdb stores just in-frame clones and leaves some out. The table lists 150,000 to 200,000 clones, 91% of them singletons. These data originate in a study of control samples from healthy donors and cancer patients. Germline V gene sequence: CDR1 SGDLS, CDR2 YYNGEE. V lost 4 bases to trimming and J lost 0 bases; unmatched junction nucleotides: 4. The CDR3 is 15 amino acids. Sequencing used blood. V usage is TRBV9 and J usage is TRBJ1-2, with 9 bases lining up with TRBD1. The clonotype was recovered from a woman in her thirties or forties in good health. The CDR3 region is CASSPTGGPNYGYTF. The CDR3 DNA sequence: TGTGCCAGCAGCCCGACAGGGGGTCCTAACTATGGCTACACCTTC. Supplemented by reference TRBV9 and TRBJ1-2, the full variable domain reads DSGVTQTPKHLITATGQRVTLRCSPRSGDLSVYWYQQSLDQGLQFLIQYYNGEERAKGNILERFSAQQFPDLHSELNLSSLELGDSALYFCASSPTGGPNYGYTFGSGTRLTVV.